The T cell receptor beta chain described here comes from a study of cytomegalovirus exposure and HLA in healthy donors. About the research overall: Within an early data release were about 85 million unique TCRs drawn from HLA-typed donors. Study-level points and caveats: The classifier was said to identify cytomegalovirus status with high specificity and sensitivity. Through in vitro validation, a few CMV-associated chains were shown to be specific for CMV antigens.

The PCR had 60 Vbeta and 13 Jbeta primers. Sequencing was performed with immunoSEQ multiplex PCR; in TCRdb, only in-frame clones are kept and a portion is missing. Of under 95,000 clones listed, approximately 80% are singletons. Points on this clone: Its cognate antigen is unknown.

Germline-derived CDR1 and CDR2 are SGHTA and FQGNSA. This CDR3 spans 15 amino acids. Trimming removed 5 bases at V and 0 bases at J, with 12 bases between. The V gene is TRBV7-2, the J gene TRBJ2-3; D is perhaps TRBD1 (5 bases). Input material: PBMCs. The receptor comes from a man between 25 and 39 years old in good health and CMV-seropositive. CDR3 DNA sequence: TGTGCCAGCAGCGTTAGTCGGACAAGCACAGATACGCAGTATTTT. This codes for CASSVSRTSTDTQYF.